One T cell receptor (beta chain) is described in this entry. As yet, its antigen is unknown. This specimen belongs to a study of T cell responses to AZD1222 COVID-19 vaccine. The study's findings and limits: White British people made up most donors, females outnumbered males, and clonal diversity was possibly underestimated.

Clones were read by immunoSEQ multiplex PCR, and TCRdb kept only the in-frame ones, dropping some. The sample has tens of thousands of clones; approximately 89% are singletons. This CDR3 region has 12 residues. V lost 6 bases to trimming and J lost 10 bases; unmatched junction nucleotides: 5. The V gene is TRBV12-3 or TRBV12-4, the J gene TRBJ1-1; 10 bases fit TRBD1. The material was peripheral blood, obtained 28 days after the second AZD1222 dose. The sequence came from an adult who received the AZD1222 COVID-19 vaccine. The CDR3 protein is CASSQGQGRAFF. The CDR3 nucleotides read TGTGCCAGCAGCCAGGGACAGGGGCGAGCTTTCTTT.